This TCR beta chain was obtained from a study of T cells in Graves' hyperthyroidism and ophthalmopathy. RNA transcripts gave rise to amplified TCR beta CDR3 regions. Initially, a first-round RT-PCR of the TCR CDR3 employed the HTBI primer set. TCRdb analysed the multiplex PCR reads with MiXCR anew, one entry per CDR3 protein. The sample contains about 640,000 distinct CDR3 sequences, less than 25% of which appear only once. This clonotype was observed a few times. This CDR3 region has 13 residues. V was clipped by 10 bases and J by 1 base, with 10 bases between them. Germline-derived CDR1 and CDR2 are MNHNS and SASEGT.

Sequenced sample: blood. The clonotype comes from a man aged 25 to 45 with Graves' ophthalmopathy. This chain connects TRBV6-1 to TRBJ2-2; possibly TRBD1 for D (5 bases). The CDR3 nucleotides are TGTGCCATTTCGACAGTGAACACCGGGGAGCTGTTTTTT. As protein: CAISTVNTGELFF.